The clone carrying this T cell receptor (beta chain) was detected only a few times. Its antigen is undetermined. CD8+ and CD4+ T cells circulating in blood were sequenced for TCR beta. The multiple sclerosis controls were treatment-naive patients with relapsing-remitting disease that was stable or active. This entry comes from a study of CD8 T cells in Susac syndrome. Study-level results: An acknowledgment was made by the study that its TCR sequencing and HLA analysis involved relatively few individuals.

cDNA came from approximately 0.5 to 1 ug RNA primed by random hexamers. Each CDR3 protein gets one entry after TCRdb re-called the immunoSEQ multiplex PCR reads with MiXCR. This table holds 150,000 to 160,000 distinct CDR3 sequences, 85% to 95% found once. This clonotype originated in a human donor with multiple sclerosis. Sequencing used CD8+ T cells from PBMCs.

The CDR3 region is CASRLGGPSYEQYF. DNA for the CDR3: TGTGCCAGCAGACTTGGGGGTCCCTCCTACGAGCAGTACTTC. V usage is TRBV13 and J usage is TRBJ2-7; D is perhaps TRBD1 or TRBD2 (5 bases each). The germline V gene encodes CDR1 PRHDT and CDR2 FYEKMQ (reference sequence). V was cut by 6 bases and J by 0 bases, with 12 bases left in between. CDR3 size: 14 residues.